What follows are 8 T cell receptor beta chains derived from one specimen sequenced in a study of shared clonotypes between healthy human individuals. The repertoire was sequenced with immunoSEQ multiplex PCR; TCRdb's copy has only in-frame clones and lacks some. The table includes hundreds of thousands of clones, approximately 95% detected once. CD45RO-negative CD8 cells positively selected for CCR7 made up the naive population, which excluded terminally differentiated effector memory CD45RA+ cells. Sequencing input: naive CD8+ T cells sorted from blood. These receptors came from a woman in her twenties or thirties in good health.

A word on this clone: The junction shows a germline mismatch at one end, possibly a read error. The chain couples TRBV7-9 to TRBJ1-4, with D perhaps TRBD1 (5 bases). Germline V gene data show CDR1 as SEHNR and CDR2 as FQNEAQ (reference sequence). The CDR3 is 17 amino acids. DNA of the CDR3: TGTGCCAGCAGTTTAGGGGCAGAAGGCGAAGATAATGAAAAACTGTTTTTT. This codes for CASSLGAEGEDNEKLFF. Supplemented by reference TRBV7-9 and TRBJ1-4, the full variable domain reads DTGVSQNPRHKITKRGQNVTFRCDPISEHNRLYWYRQTLGQGPEFLTYFQNEAQLEKSRLLSDRFSAERPKGSFSTLEIQRTEQGDSAMYLCASSLGAEGEDNEKLFFGSGTQLSVL.

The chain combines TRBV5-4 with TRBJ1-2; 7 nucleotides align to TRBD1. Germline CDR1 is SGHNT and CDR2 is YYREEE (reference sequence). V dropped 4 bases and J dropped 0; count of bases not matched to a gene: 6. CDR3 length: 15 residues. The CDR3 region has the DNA TGTGCCAGCAGCCCCAGACAGGGCTCTAACTATGGCTACACCTTC. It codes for CASSPRQGSNYGYTF.

The DNA of the CDR3 is TGTGCCAGCAGGCTCGATCGGACAGGGGGCTACGAGCAGTACTTC. Translated, it gives CASRLDRTGGYEQYF. The chain links TRBV28 to TRBJ2-7, with TRBD1 matching 10 bases. The trim removed 6 bases at V and 3 bases at J, leaving 8 bases unmatched. CDR1 is MDHEN, CDR2 SYDVKM, per germline. This CDR3 is 15 amino acids long.

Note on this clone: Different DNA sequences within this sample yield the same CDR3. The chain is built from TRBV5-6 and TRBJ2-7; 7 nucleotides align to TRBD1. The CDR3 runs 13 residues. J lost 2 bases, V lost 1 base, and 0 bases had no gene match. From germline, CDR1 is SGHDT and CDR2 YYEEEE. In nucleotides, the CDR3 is TGTGCCAGCAGCTTGCAGGGGGCCTACGAGCAGTACTTC. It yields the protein CASSLQGAYEQYF. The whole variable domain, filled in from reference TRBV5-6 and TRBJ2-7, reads DAGVTQSPTHLIKTRGQQVTLRCSPKSGHDTVSWYQQALGQGPQFIFQYYEEEERQRGNFPDRFSGHQFPNYSSELNVNALLLGDSALYLCASSLQGAYEQYFGPGTRLTVT.

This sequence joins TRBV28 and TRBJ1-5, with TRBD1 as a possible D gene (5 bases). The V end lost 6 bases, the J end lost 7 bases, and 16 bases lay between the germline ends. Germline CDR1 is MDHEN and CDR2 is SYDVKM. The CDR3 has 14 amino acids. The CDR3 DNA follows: TGTGCCAGCAGCCGCAGGGCGGTAGGGCAGCCCCAGCATTTT. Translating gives CASSRRAVGQPQHF.

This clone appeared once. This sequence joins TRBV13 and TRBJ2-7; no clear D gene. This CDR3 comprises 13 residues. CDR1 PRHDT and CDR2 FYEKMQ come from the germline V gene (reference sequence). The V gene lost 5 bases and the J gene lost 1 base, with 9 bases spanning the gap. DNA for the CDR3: TGTGCCAGCAGCATGAGAGTTTCCTACGAGCAGTACTTC. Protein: CASSMRVSYEQYF.

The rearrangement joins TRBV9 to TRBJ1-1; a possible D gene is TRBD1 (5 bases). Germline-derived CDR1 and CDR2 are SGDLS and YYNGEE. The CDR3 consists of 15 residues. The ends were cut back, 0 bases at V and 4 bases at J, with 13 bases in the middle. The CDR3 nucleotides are TGTGCCAGCAGCGTAGGGGCAGGGCGGGGCACTGAAGCTTTCTTT. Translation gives CASSVGAGRGTEAFF.

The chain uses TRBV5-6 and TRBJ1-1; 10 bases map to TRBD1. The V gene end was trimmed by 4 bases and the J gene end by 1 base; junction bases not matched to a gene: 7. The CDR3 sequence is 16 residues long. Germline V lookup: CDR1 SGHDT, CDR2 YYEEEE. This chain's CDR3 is CASSGAGTGANTEAFF. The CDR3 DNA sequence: TGTGCCAGCAGCGGGGCCGGGACAGGGGCGAACACTGAAGCTTTCTTT.